The 8 T cell receptor beta chains below come from one sample, sequenced in a study of T cells in Graves' hyperthyroidism and ophthalmopathy. From RNA transcripts, TCR beta CDR3 regions were amplified. The TCR CDR3 was amplified in a first-round RT-PCR using the HTBI primer set. Each CDR3 protein is one row after TCRdb ran MiXCR on the multiplex PCR reads. The sample records a few hundred thousand distinct CDR3 sequences, 35% to 55% being singletons. Sequencing was done on a sample of peripheral blood or thyroid tissue (not recorded which). These receptors all come from a young woman with Graves' hyperthyroidism.

This clonotype has ten or more counts. In nucleotides, the CDR3 is TGTGCCAGCAGCCGCGGGCGCGGAAATCAGCCCCAGCATTTT. It specifies CASSRGRGNQPQHF. The chain uses TRBV7-9 and TRBJ1-5; no clear D gene. Between the trimmed V and J ends, which lost 5 bases and 4 bases, there was a span of 12 bases. The V gene's germline CDR1 is SEHNR and CDR2 FQNEAQ (reference sequence). CDR3 length equals 14 residues.

The rearrangement uses TRBV12-3 or TRBV12-4 and TRBJ2-5, with TRBD2 identical over 10 bases. With V trimmed by 7 bases and J by 5 bases, 4 bases remained unmatched. The length of the CDR3 is 13 residues. The CDR3 spells CASTFSGRETQYF. DNA of the CDR3: TGTGCCAGCACCTTTAGCGGGAGGGAGACCCAGTACTTC.

This clonotype was seen ten or more times. The chain uses TRBV7-6 and TRBJ2-6; D possibly corresponds to TRBD2 (6 bases). V lost 8 bases, J lost 0 bases, and 14 bases lay in between. CDR3 length: 16 amino acids. Germline V gene sequence: CDR1 SGHVS, CDR2 FNYEAQ. The CDR3 spells CASGSGLLSGANVLTF. The CDR3 coding sequence is TGTGCCAGCGGTAGCGGACTACTCTCTGGGGCCAACGTCCTGACTTTC.

The chain combines TRBV4-3 with TRBJ2-7, with 8 bases aligning to TRBD2. Germline V gene data show CDR1 as LGHNA and CDR2 as YSLEER. The V gene end was trimmed by 4 bases and the J gene end by 8 bases; junction bases not matched to a gene: 7. The CDR3 runs to 13 residues. This chain's CDR3 is CASSPTQREKQYF. In DNA, the CDR3 is TGCGCCAGCAGCCCTACCCAGCGGGAGAAGCAGTACTTC.

Ten or more counts support this clonotype. The V gene is TRBV19, the J gene TRBJ1-4; 8 bases agree with TRBD1. Germline CDR1 is LNHDA and CDR2 is SQIVND (reference sequence). The CDR3 has 14 amino acids. The trim removed 5 bases at V and 6 bases at J, leaving 5 bases unmatched. The CDR3 loop reads CASSAGGVDEKLFF. The CDR3 DNA sequence: TGTGCCAGTAGTGCAGGGGGCGTGGATGAAAAACTGTTTTTT.

Many counts were recorded for this clonotype. The V call is TRBV3-1, the J call TRBJ2-7; possibly TRBD1 for D (5 bases). This CDR3 is built from 14 residues. V lost 0 bases and J 5 bases, leaving 11 bases between the germline ends. Looked up from germline, CDR1 is LGHDT and CDR2 is YNNKEL (reference sequence). The CDR3 reads CASSQDTMGHEQYF. CDR3 in DNA: TGTGCCAGCAGCCAAGACACGATGGGGCACGAGCAGTACTTC.

As concerns this clonotype: In this CDR3 the conserved last residue, phenylalanine or tryptophan, is missing, so a read error is likely. The limits of the CDR3 on the DNA are not certain, so only TCRdb's listed CDR3 is given. The chain uses TRBV7-1 and TRBJ2-2; the D call TRBD1 from the table was never checked on the DNA. TRBV7-1 is identified as an open reading frame with a role that is uncertain. The CDR3 spans 11 amino acids, including both terminal residues. The CDR3 protein is CASSSVRGQGL.

This clonotype was detected once. J is TRBJ1-4 and V is TRBV2; the D is unclear. This CDR3 comprises 15 residues. Germline-derived CDR1 and CDR2 are SNHLY and FYNNEI. The V end was cut by 8 bases, the J end by 2 bases, with 15 bases between. DNA of the CDR3: TGTGCCAGCGTACCCAAGGACGGCACTAATGAAAAACTGTTTTTT. It encodes CASVPKDGTNEKLFF.